This TCR beta chain was sequenced during a study of T cell responses to AZD1222 COVID-19 vaccine (dated by TCRdb to about 2021). About the study as a whole: A total of about 230 trial participants underwent TCR sequencing, of whom about 200 received two doses of AZD1222 and about 25 received two doses of the MenACWY control vaccine. Trial participants were enrolled by age into 18-55, 56-69 and 70-plus year subgroups, with roughly 160, 29 and 62 TCR-sequenced participants respectively.

On the study overall, not on this receptor specifically: The whole spike protein was spanned by vaccine-associated CD4 TCRs, and dominant responses were seen in regions 160-218 and 743-854. Spike-specific TCR breadth and depth rose significantly after two AZD1222 doses compared with day 0 and with MenACWY recipients. Because no day 14 peak-response samples were available, the repertoires could be characterized only after the peak T cell response. Participants were mostly white British and included more females than males, and it was suggested by the authors that clonal diversity may have been underestimated. Reportedly, close to half of the unique spike-specific TCRs recognized epitopes lying outside the regions that are mutated in the B.1.351 and B.1.1.7 variants. Conclusions about previously exposed vaccinees are limited, since just a handful of AZD1222 recipients were seropositive for SARS-CoV-2 at baseline. The 56-69-year group was small, and its depth increase did not reach significance, likely because of low power.

The CDR3 regions of human TCRbeta chains were subjected to immunosequencing. Per the original workflow: TCRs in the repertoires were compared against a reference library of SARS-CoV-2-specific TCRs that had been generated with the MIRA antigen-specificity platform. Breadth was defined as the fraction of unique TCRs that were SARS-CoV-2-associated. Depth was defined as the fraction of total T cells that were SARS-CoV-2-associated. Each spike-specific TCR was assigned to its reactive spike region and to a CD4 or CD8 class using the MIRA data. Log10-transformed breadth and depth values were compared by one-way ANOVA with Sidak's multiple comparisons tests. Here the immuneACCESS table is served through TCRdb, limited to in-frame sequences with V and J called. Missing clones are a known gap in these copies; in checked studies unresolved V genes cover under half, and the rest lacks a known reason. For V, J and clone size, that table is used; D and trimming come from the DNA. In this sample's table one finds over 140,000 clones. Approximately 2% of the sample goes to the ten largest clones.

In regard to this clone: It has no known antigen specificity.

This sample's time point label indicates: baseline before first vaccination. The vaccinee samples were drawn from two UK trials, COV001 and COV002, one of which was a single-blind randomized controlled phase 2/3 trial testing AZD1222 (ChAdOx1 nCoV-19) in healthy adults. For TCRbeta chain sequencing, PBMC samples from trial participants were taken at day 0 and at day 28 after the second dose. From the cysteine through the phenylalanine, the CDR3 covers 14 amino acids. Left in the record is the CDR3 DNA by itself, 42 bases read in frame from the first base. The germline V gene specifies SGHTA as CDR1 and FQGNSA as CDR2. Clipping removes 5 bases from V and 3 bases from J, with 6 as the unmatched junction base count.

The chain couples TRBV7-2 to TRBJ1-2; 7 bases in the middle match TRBD1. The clonotype was recovered from an adult in good health. Sequencing input: peripheral blood. The DNA is TGTGCCAGCAGCATTTCGGGACAGTACTATGGCTACACCTTC. The encoded protein is CASSISGQYYGYTF.